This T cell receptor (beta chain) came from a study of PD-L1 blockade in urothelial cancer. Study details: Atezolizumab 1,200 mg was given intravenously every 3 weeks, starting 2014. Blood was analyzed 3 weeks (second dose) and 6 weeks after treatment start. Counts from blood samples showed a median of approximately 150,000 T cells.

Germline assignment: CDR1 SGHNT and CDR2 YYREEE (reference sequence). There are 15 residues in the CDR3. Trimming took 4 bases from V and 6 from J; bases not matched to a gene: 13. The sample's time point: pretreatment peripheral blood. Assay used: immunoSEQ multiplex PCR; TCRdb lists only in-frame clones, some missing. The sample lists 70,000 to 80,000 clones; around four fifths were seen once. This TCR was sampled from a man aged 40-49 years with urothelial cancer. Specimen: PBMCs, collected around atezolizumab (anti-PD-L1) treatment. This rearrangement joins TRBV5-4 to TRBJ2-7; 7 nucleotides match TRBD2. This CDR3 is CASSPAQRDSSEQYF. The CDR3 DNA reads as TGTGCCAGCAGCCCAGCCCAGCGGGACTCGAGCGAGCAGTACTTC.